The clone carrying this TCR beta chain was observed at least ten times. The antigen remains undetermined. This sample stems from a study of regulatory T cells in long-lasting Graves disease. General study points: Rather than thyroid tissue, only peripheral blood underwent study. Sharing of public clonotypes was greater in persistent patients (around 2,500) than in new patients (about 970).

The V gene end was trimmed by 6 bases and the J gene end by 7 bases; junction bases not matched to a gene: 12. The CDR3 is made up of 17 amino acids. HTBI primers from iRepertoire and Arm-PCR of CDR3 regions yielded the TCR beta libraries. TCRdb ran MiXCR on the multiplex PCR reads and lists one entry per CDR3 protein. The sample shows around 360,000 distinct CDR3 sequences, 15% to 20% of them seen only once. The time point: newly diagnosed GD, antithyroid drugs for less than 3 months. Extracted RNA from PBMCs served as the source of the TCR library. Separately, the same data were catalogued under a study of T cells in Graves' hyperthyroidism and ophthalmopathy. According to that study: Patients having uncontrolled infection, another autoimmune disease, pregnancy or lactation were not included.

This TCR came from a woman between 18 and 30 years old with Graves disease. The gene calls are TRBV12-3 or TRBV12-4 and TRBJ2-1, with TRBD2 matching 13 bases. This specimen consisted of peripheral blood mononuclear cells (PBMCs), obtained at new diagnosis, from a patient treated with antithyroid drugs. In DNA, the CDR3 is TGTGCCAGCAGAAACCCGGGACTAGCGGGGCATCGGAATGAGCAGTTCTTC. This encodes CASRNPGLAGHRNEQFF.